Listed below are T cell receptor beta chains from one sample, sequenced in a study of metastatic and nonmetastatic thyroid tumors. Using MiXCR, TCRdb reanalyzed the PCR reads. The sample yields roughly 70,000 clones, 18% seen once. Material: blood. The receptor set was obtained from a female donor with papillary thyroid cancer or a benign thyroid nodule (not recorded which). Some clones in this sample may be carry-over from other donors' samples. Each CDR3 is given with its conserved first and last residue. The D gene is left open where the match is weak. Clone size, where shown, is once, few, many, or a class for clones that have expanded.

D,size,V,J,DNA,CDR3
TRBD1,many,TRBV5-1,TRBJ1-4,TGCGCCAGCAGCTACAGGGGTAATGAAAAACTGTTTTTT,CASSYRGNEKLFF
-,many,TRBV19,TRBJ1-2,TGTGCCAGTAGTACTGAGAAGGGGCCCAACTATGGCTACACCTTC,CASSTEKGPNYGYTF
TRBD2,many,TRBV11-2,TRBJ2-1,TGTGCCAGCAGCCCCTCAGCGGGAGGGCCCTACAATGAGCAGTTCTTC,CASSPSAGGPYNEQFF
-,many,TRBV7-8,TRBJ2-7,TGTGCCAGCAGCTCATTACCCAGGGGTAGCAACGAGCAGTACTTC,CASSSLPRGSNEQYF
-,many,TRBV15,TRBJ1-2,TGTGCCACCAGCCGAATCTCAGGGGACTATGGCTACACCTTC,CATSRISGDYGYTF
TRBD1,many,TRBV6-1,TRBJ2-1,TGTGCCAGCAGCGGACAGGGGTTCGGTGAGCAGTTCTTC,CASSGQGFGEQFF
-,many,TRBV20-1,TRBJ2-2,TGCAGTGCGAAAAAACAGCGGACCGGGGAGCTGTTTTTT,CSAKKQRTGELFF
TRBD1,-,TRBV30,TRBJ1-2,TGTGCCTGGAAATCCGGGACAGCTATGGTTGGCTACACCTTC,CAWKSGTAMVGYTF
-,many,TRBV29-1,TRBJ2-3,TGCAGCGTTCAAGGGGCTAGTTTTGAGTATTTT,CSVQGASFEYF
-,many,TRBV2,TRBJ1-1,TGTGCCAGCATCGAAATAGTGGACACTGAAGCTTTCTTT,CASIEIVDTEAFF
TRBD2,-,TRBV6-6,TRBJ2-7,TGTGCCAGCAGTTACTCTAGGGGCGGGAGGTCCTACGAGCAGTACTTC,CASSYSRGGRSYEQYF
TRBD1,many,TRBV19,TRBJ2-6,TGTGCCAGTAGTTCGGACCGGGACAGGGTAAATTCTGGGGCCAACGTCCTGACTTTC,CASSSDRDRVNSGANVLTF
-,many,TRBV6-1,TRBJ2-3,TGTGCCAGCAGGCCTCTGGGGGCAGATACGCAGTATTTT,CASRPLGADTQYF
TRBD2,many,TRBV11-2,TRBJ2-1,TGTGCCAGCAGCTCGCTAGCGGGAGGGTTATACAATGAGCAGTTCTTC,CASSSLAGGLYNEQFF
-,-,TRBV2,TRBJ1-5,TGTGCCAGCAACCTGGACGGAGGGAGCAATCAGCCCCAGCATTTT,CASNLDGGSNQPQHF
TRBD1,-,TRBV6-1,TRBJ1-5,TGTGCCAGCAGTGGGACAGGTGGGAATCAGCCACAACATTTT,CASSGTGGNQPQHF
-,few,TRBV28,TRBJ1-3,TGTGCCAGCCGAGCCAAAGATATCCGGGGGGCGTGGAGTAGAAACACCATATATTTT,CASRAKDIRGAWSRNTIYF
TRBD2,-,TRBV6-1,TRBJ2-3,TGTGCCAGCAGTGTAATCGGGAGGGCGGATACGCAGTATTTT,CASSVIGRADTQYF
-,many,TRBV11-2,TRBJ2-6,TGTGCCAGCAGCTCACGTTGGGAGGACTCTGGGGCCAACGTCCTGACTTTC,CASSSRWEDSGANVLTF
-,-,TRBV28,TRBJ1-4,TGTGCCAGCAGCTCCTTTCGTGTCTGGGAAAAACTGTTTTTT,CASSSFRVWEKLFF
TRBD1,-,TRBV28,TRBJ2-2,TGTGCCAGCAGACTAGGACAGGTCACCGGGGAGCTGTTTTTT,CASRLGQVTGELFF
TRBD1,-,TRBV6-1,TRBJ1-1,TGTGCCAGCAGTGAATGGACAGGGCGTTCTTTAGCTTTCTTT,CASSEWTGRSLAFF
-,many,TRBV6-5,TRBJ1-1,TGTGCCAGCAGTTACCCGGGGGAAGGGCCTGAAGCTTTCTTT,CASSYPGEGPEAFF
TRBD1,-,TRBV11-3,TRBJ2-7,TGTGCCAGCATCTCCTCCGGGACAGCCTACGAGCATTACTTC,CASISSGTAYEHYF
TRBD1,many,TRBV5-1,TRBJ1-5,TGCGCCAGCAGCGTGACAGGGGGCAATCAGCCCCAGCATTTT,CASSVTGGNQPQHF
-,many,TRBV9,TRBJ2-7,TGTGCCAGCAGCGTGGGTAGCGGAGTGGCCTACGAGCAGTACTTC,CASSVGSGVAYEQYF
TRBD1,many,TRBV12-3/TRBV12-4,TRBJ1-5,TGTGCCAGCAGTTTAGCCCCCGTCTGGGACAGGGAAGGGTATAGCAATCAGCCCCAGCATTTT,CASSLAPVWDREGYSNQPQHF
TRBD1,-,TRBV30,TRBJ2-7,TGTGCCCTGTCACAGGGGGCCTCCTACGAGCAGTACTTC,CALSQGASYEQYF
-,many,TRBV15,TRBJ1-2,TGTGCCACCAGCAGAGATTTGGACCAAGGGGATGGCTACACCTTC,CATSRDLDQGDGYTF
-,many,TRBV29-1,TRBJ1-2,TGCAGCGTTGACCACACTTACTATGGCTACACCTTC,CSVDHTYYGYTF
-,-,TRBV15,TRBJ2-5,TGTGCCACCAGCAGAGGACAGAGACAAGAGACCCAGTACTTC,CATSRGQRQETQYF
TRBD2,many,TRBV20-1,TRBJ2-1,TGCAGTGCTAGAGAATACCGTGGGCTAGCGGGAGGACCGGGTTACAATGAGCAGTTCTTC,CSAREYRGLAGGPGYNEQFF
TRBD1,many,TRBV2,TRBJ2-1,TGTGCCAGCAGTCTCGACAGGGGGCAGGATGAGCAGTTCTTC,CASSLDRGQDEQFF
-,many,TRBV15,TRBJ2-7,TGTGCCACCAGCAGACGGGGACTGCAATTCGAGCAGTACTTC,CATSRRGLQFEQYF
-,many,TRBV6-5,TRBJ1-2,TGTGCCAGCAGTTACTCGGGTCGGGGGGGCTATGGCTACACCTTC,CASSYSGRGGYGYTF
-,many,TRBV28,TRBJ1-5,TGTGCCAGCAGATCCGGGGGCACTCAGCCCCAGCATTTT,CASRSGGTQPQHF
-,many,TRBV11-2,TRBJ1-5,TGTGCCAGCAGCCCTGGGTGGGGTCAGCCCCAGCATTTT,CASSPGWGQPQHF
-,many,TRBV29-1,TRBJ1-4,TGCAGCGTTGAGGAACAGGGAGGAGAAAAACTGTTTTTT,CSVEEQGGEKLFF
-,many,TRBV11-2,TRBJ1-1,TGTGCCAGCAGCCAGACAGCGACCACTGAAGCTTTCTTT,CASSQTATTEAFF
-,-,TRBV7-8,TRBJ2-1,TGTGCCAGCAGCCAGGACCATGGCCTAGTTCCCTACAATGAGCAGTTCTTC,CASSQDHGLVPYNEQFF
TRBD2,many,TRBV5-1,TRBJ2-1,TGCGCCAGCAGCACCGGGACTAGCGGGACCCATGAGCAGTTCTTC,CASSTGTSGTHEQFF
TRBD2,-,TRBV6-1,TRBJ2-1,TGTGCCAGCAGCGGGACTAGCGGGAGGATAGATGAGCAGTTCTTC,CASSGTSGRIDEQFF
-,-,TRBV6-1,TRBJ2-5,TGTGCCAGCAGTACGGACTGGGCAACGGGGACCCAGTACTTC,CASSTDWATGTQYF
-,many,TRBV10-3,TRBJ2-7,TGTGCCATCAGTACAAAGGGGTCCACTTACGAGCAGTACTTC,CAISTKGSTYEQYF
-,many,TRBV5-8,TRBJ1-2,TGTGCCAGCACCCCGGGGTCGAACTATGGCTACACCTTC,CASTPGSNYGYTF
TRBD1,many,TRBV2,TRBJ2-7,TGTGCCAGCAACCCCGGACAGGCGAGCTCCTACGAGCAGTACTTC,CASNPGQASSYEQYF